What follows are 11 T cell receptor beta chains derived from one specimen sequenced in a study of cytotoxic CD8 clonotypes in ibrutinib-treated CLL. Clones were read by immunoSEQ multiplex PCR, and TCRdb kept only the in-frame ones, dropping some. This table has around 310,000 clones, more than 65% appearing once. The sequences come from PBMCs, collected before ibrutinib treatment. Source of these receptors: a human donor with chronic lymphocytic leukemia.

The J gene is TRBJ1-1, the V gene TRBV19; D unresolved. Between the trimmed V and J ends, which lost 5 bases and 10 bases, there was a span of 14 bases. The CDR3 contains 12 residues. Germline V gives CDR1 LNHDA, CDR2 SQIVND (reference sequence). The CDR3 DNA reads TGTGCCAGTAGTGCCACCTCAGGAGGAGCTTTCTTT. Translated, it gives CASSATSGGAFF.

The chain joins TRBV12-5 to TRBJ2-1; TRBD2 aligns across 11 bases. The CDR3 is 15 amino acids. The ends lost 3 bases at V and 7 bases at J; junction bases unmatched: 5. Germline V gene lookup returns CDR1 LGHNT and CDR2 FRNRAP. Written as DNA, the CDR3 is TGTGCTAGTGGTTTAGGGACTAGCGGATGGAATGAGCAGTTCTTC. This encodes CASGLGTSGWNEQFF.

The chain couples TRBV19 to TRBJ1-2; no clear D. The V gene's germline CDR1 is LNHDA and CDR2 SQIVND (reference sequence). The CDR3 covers 13 residues. The V and J ends lost 7 bases and 2 bases respectively, with 11 bases between them. The CDR3: CASTYMGNYGYTF. The CDR3, as DNA: TGTGCCAGTACTTATATGGGGAACTATGGCTACACCTTC. The variable domain in full, with the rest retrieved from reference TRBV19 and TRBJ1-2, is DGGITQSPKYLFRKEGQNVTLSCEQNLNHDAMYWYRQDPGQGLRLIYYSQIVNDFQKGDIAEGYSVSREKKESFPLTVTSAQKNPTAFYLCASTYMGNYGYTFGSGTRLTVV.

This clone was picked up a small number of times. This sequence joins TRBV6-5 and TRBJ1-5; D unclear. V lost 6 bases and J lost 4, with 16 bases in between. Germline CDR1 is MNHEY and CDR2 is SVGAGI. The CDR3 contains 15 residues. CDR3 sequence (DNA): TGTGCCAGCAGCCACCGGGGAGGCGCTAATCAGCCCCAGCATTTT. As protein: CASSHRGGANQPQHF.

V gene TRBV7-2 combines with J gene TRBJ1-1, with D unresolved. The V end lost 1 base, the J end lost 1 base, and 13 bases lay between the germline ends. CDR3 length equals 16 residues. Germline V gives CDR1 SGHTA, CDR2 FQGNSA. CDR3 in DNA: TGTGCCAGCAGCTTAGTTAATGTAGGAAGGAACACTGAAGCTTTCTTT. It yields the protein CASSLVNVGRNTEAFF.

V is TRBV15 and J is TRBJ2-2; weak D call: TRBD1 (6 bases). The CDR3 totals 13 residues. With 6 bases removed from V and 1 base from J, the gap between germline ends came to 6 bases. Germline CDR1 LNHNV, CDR2 YYDKDF (reference sequence). In nucleotides, the CDR3 is TGTGCCACCAGGACAGGGAACACCGGGGAGCTGTTTTTT. Encoded protein: CATRTGNTGELFF.

The V gene is TRBV4-3, the J gene TRBJ1-1; D remains ambiguous. Germline lookup yields CDR1 LGHNA and CDR2 YSLEER. CDR3 length equals 13 residues. The ends were cut back, 1 base at V and 8 bases at J, with 11 bases in the middle. Here the CDR3 reads CASSQGKASEAFF. CDR3 nucleotide sequence: TGCGCCAGCAGCCAAGGGAAGGCTTCGGAAGCTTTCTTT.

Here the CDR3 DNA reads TGTGCCAGCAGCTTACAAATAGGCGTAAGCTCCTACAATGAGCAGTTCTTC. It yields the protein CASSLQIGVSSYNEQFF. The chain joins TRBV7-2 to TRBJ2-1; D gene ambiguous. Trimming stripped 2 bases from V and 0 bases from J, with 14 bases between. CDR3 length equals 17 residues. Per the germline V gene, CDR1 is SGHTA and CDR2 is FQGNSA. The entire variable domain, with the rest obtained from reference TRBV7-2 and TRBJ2-1, is as follows: GAGVSQSPSNKVTEKGKDVELRCDPISGHTALYWYRQSLGQGLEFLIYFQGNSAPDKSGLPSDRFSAERTGGSVSTLTIQRTQQEDSAVYLCASSLQIGVSSYNEQFFGPGTRLTVL.

V and J are TRBV27 and TRBJ1-4, with 7 bases that match TRBD1. The J segment lost 11 bases and the V segment lost 6 bases, leaving 12 bases of the junction unmatched. CDR3 length: 14 amino acids. CDR1 and CDR2 (germline): MNHEY, SMNVEV (reference sequence). The CDR3 region is CASSRGQRWAKLFF. The CDR3 nucleotides are TGTGCCAGCAGCAGGGGACAGAGATGGGCGAAACTGTTTTTT.

This rearrangement joins TRBV11-2 to TRBJ2-1; D uncertain. Germline assignment: CDR1 SGHAT and CDR2 FQNNGV. V shed 1 base and J shed 0 bases, with 10 bases lying between them. There are 16 residues in the CDR3. The CDR3 here is CASSLVAGSSYNEQFF. As DNA, the CDR3 is TGTGCCAGCAGCTTAGTAGCAGGATCCTCCTACAATGAGCAGTTCTTC.

This clone was seen a few times. This rearrangement joins TRBV5-1 to TRBJ2-1, with 8 bases matching TRBD2. The CDR3 is 16 amino acids. Germline V gene data show CDR1 as SGHRS and CDR2 as YFSETQ. V lost 1 base to trimming and J lost 1 base; unmatched junction nucleotides: 4. The CDR3 DNA reads TGCGCCAGCAGCTTGCGGCGGGGGGCATCCTACAATGAGCAGTTCTTC. Its translation: CASSLRRGASYNEQFF.